The subject of this entry is one T cell receptor (beta chain). The data were taken from a study of tumor-infiltrating lymphocytes in localized non-small cell lung cancer. The V gene end was trimmed by 4 bases and the J gene end by 5 bases; junction bases not matched to a gene: 6. CDR3 size: 16 residues. Germline V gene sequence: CDR1 SGHTA, CDR2 FQGTGA. Profiling relied on immunoSEQ multiplex PCR, and the TCRdb table lists in-frame clones only, not all of them. Of about 7,100 clones in the sample, over 75% were seen once. The chain is built from TRBV7-3 and TRBJ2-5; 14 nucleotides align to TRBD2. The sample was lung tumor tissue. The origin of this receptor is a human donor with non-small cell lung cancer. The CDR3 bases are TGTGCCAGCAGCTCCGGGACTAGCGGGAGAAGGGAGACCCAGTACTTC. Amino acid sequence: CASSSGTSGRRETQYF.